Following are 16 T cell receptor beta chains from one sample sequenced in a study of blood T cell repertoires in COVID-19. Assay: immunoSEQ multiplex PCR; the TCRdb copy retains only in-frame clones and omits some. The repertoire holds about 240,000 clones, with around 87% as singletons. Sequencing was done on a sample of peripheral blood. The receptor set was obtained from a woman in her 70s with active or convalescent COVID-19.

This clone has only one observation. The V and J genes are TRBV11-3 and TRBJ2-1; D not resolved. V dropped 1 base and J dropped 6 bases, with 10 bases sitting between them. Germline assignment: CDR1 SGHNT and CDR2 YENEEA. The CDR3 has 14 amino acids. CDR3 nucleotides: TGTGCCAGCAGCTTAGCCCAGGCAACCAATGAGCAGTTCTTC. Translated: CASSLAQATNEQFF.

The V gene is TRBV11-2, the J gene TRBJ2-2; D possibly corresponds to TRBD2 (6 bases). CDR3 length: 18 residues. Trimming took 5 bases from V and 0 from J, leaving 19 bases between them. CDR1 SGHAT and CDR2 FQNNGV come from the germline V gene. CDR3 loop: CASSPYPSAETNTGELFF. For the CDR3, the DNA is TGTGCCAGCAGCCCGTATCCTAGCGCCGAGACGAACACCGGGGAGCTGTTTTTT.

This clone was observed once. The J gene is TRBJ2-1, the V gene TRBV3-1 (or the pseudogene TRBV3-2); 14 bases line up with TRBD2. Germline V gene data show CDR1 as LGHDT and CDR2 as YNNKEL (reference sequence). V shed 4 bases, J shed 10 bases, and the junction held 6 bases outside the gene matches. The CDR3 extends over 15 amino acids. This chain's CDR3 is CASSLGLAGGGEQFF. The DNA of the CDR3 is TGTGCCAGCAGCCTAGGACTAGCGGGGGGAGGAGAGCAGTTCTTC.

The gene calls are TRBV7-2 and TRBJ2-3, with D unresolved. Germline V gives CDR1 SGHTA, CDR2 FQGNSA. The length of the CDR3 is 13 residues. Trimming removed 1 base at V and 1 base at J, with 3 bases between. The CDR3 reads CASSLGGTDTQYF. For the CDR3, the DNA is TGTGCCAGCAGCTTAGGCGGCACAGATACGCAGTATTTT.

V gene TRBV7-8 combines with J gene TRBJ1-1; D uncertain. The germline gives CDR1 SGHVS, CDR2 FQNEAQ. V gave up 4 bases and J gave up 5 bases, with 17 bases separating them. The CDR3 consists of 15 residues. CDR3 loop: CASSSSSRPETEAFF. CDR3 sequence (DNA): TGTGCCAGCAGCTCCTCTAGCAGGCCGGAGACTGAAGCTTTCTTT.

This chain uses TRBV7-8 with TRBJ1-3; no clear D gene. The germline V gene encodes CDR1 SGHVS and CDR2 FQNEAQ. The CDR3 loop spans 16 amino acids. V was shortened by 3 bases and J by 0 bases, with 12 bases between the two germline ends. The CDR3 loop is CASSLGTGSSGNTIYF. The CDR3 DNA follows: TGTGCCAGCAGCTTGGGTACCGGGTCCTCTGGAAACACCATATATTTT.

This clone was recorded a few times. The chain couples TRBV5-6 to TRBJ1-4; TRBD1 might be the D (6 bases). Germline CDR1 is SGHDT and CDR2 is YYEEEE. Between the trimmed V and J ends, which lost 1 base and 0 bases, there was a span of 10 bases. This CDR3 comprises 16 residues. This CDR3 reads CASSLKGVATNEKLFF. In nucleotides, the CDR3 is TGTGCCAGCAGCTTGAAGGGGGTTGCAACTAATGAAAAACTGTTTTTT.

The CDR3 spells CASSAQRGRTDTQYF. The DNA of the CDR3 is TGTGCCAGCAGCGCCCAGCGGGGGCGGACAGATACGCAGTATTTT. V usage is TRBV5-4 and J usage is TRBJ2-3, with TRBD2 matching 8 bases. CDR3 length equals 15 residues. V was pared by 4 bases and J by 3 bases, with 7 bases of the junction left unmatched. The germline V gene encodes CDR1 SGHNT and CDR2 YYREEE (reference sequence).

The chain couples TRBV9 to TRBJ2-2, with unresolved D. CDR1 SGDLS and CDR2 YYNGEE come from the germline V gene. The CDR3 runs to 14 residues. V was shortened by 0 bases and J by 13 bases, with 16 bases between the two germline ends. CDR3 loop: CASSVARPPARLFF. The CDR3 DNA sequence: TGTGCCAGCAGCGTAGCCAGGCCTCCCGCCAGGCTGTTTTTT.

This sequence joins TRBV2 and TRBJ1-6; tentatively, D is TRBD1 (6 bases). CDR3 length equals 15 residues. Between the trimmed V and J ends, which lost 7 bases and 6 bases, there was a span of 16 bases. Germline CDR1 is SNHLY and CDR2 is FYNNEI. The CDR3 region is CASTDGRGSNSPLHF. The CDR3 nucleotides read TGTGCCAGCACGGATGGAAGGGGGAGTAATTCACCCCTCCACTTT. Filled out from reference TRBV2 and TRBJ1-6, the complete variable domain reads EPEVTQTPSHQVTQMGQEVILRCVPISNHLYFYWYRQILGQKVEFLVSFYNNEISEKSEIFDDQFSVERPDGSNFTLKIRSTKLEDSAMYFCASTDGRGSNSPLHFGNGTRLTVT.

The chain recombines TRBV7-8 with TRBJ1-4, with D uncertain. CDR3 length: 16 residues. Germline CDR1 is SGHVS and CDR2 is FQNEAQ. Deletions cut 3 bases from V and 3 bases from J, with 14 bases between. The CDR3, as DNA: TGTGCCAGCAGCTTGGTGTCCGGGAGTTCTAATGAAAAACTGTTTTTT. Encoded protein: CASSLVSGSSNEKLFF.

As DNA, the CDR3 is TGTGCCAGTAGTATCAGGGTTGGGGGCAACACTGAAGCTTTCTTT. Translated, it gives CASSIRVGGNTEAFF. This chain joins TRBV19 and TRBJ1-1; TRBD1 is a possible D gene (6 bases). CDR3 length equals 15 residues. Per the germline V gene, CDR1 is LNHDA and CDR2 is SQIVND (reference sequence). V was clipped by 3 bases and J by 2 bases, with 13 bases between them. Based on the CDR3 plus reference TRBV19 and TRBJ1-1, the full variable domain is DGGITQSPKYLFRKEGQNVTLSCEQNLNHDAMYWYRQDPGQGLRLIYYSQIVNDFQKGDIAEGYSVSREKKESFPLTVTSAQKNPTAFYLCASSIRVGGNTEAFFGQGTRLTVV.

This rearrangement joins TRBV4-3 to TRBJ2-2; 10 positions agree with TRBD1. Germline-derived CDR1 and CDR2 are LGHNA and YSLEER. The CDR3 consists of 14 residues. V gave up 4 bases and J gave up 7 bases; unmatched junction bases: 3. CDR3 bases: TGCGCCAGCAGCCTGGACAGGGGGATCGGGGAGCTGTTTTTT. Encoded protein: CASSLDRGIGELFF.

The V call is TRBV10-1, the J call TRBJ2-7; 8 bases map to TRBD1. The CDR3 is 13 amino acids. Germline CDR1 is WNHNN and CDR2 is SYGVQD (reference sequence). With V trimmed by 1 base and J by 5 bases, 1 base remained unmatched. The CDR3 DNA follows: TGCGCCAGCAGTGAGTGGACAGGGAACGAGCAGTACTTC. Amino acid sequence: CASSEWTGNEQYF.

This chain uses TRBV7-8 with TRBJ1-6; D gene uncertain. Trimming removed 5 bases at V and 4 bases at J, with 12 bases between. The CDR3 spans 15 residues. The germline V gene encodes CDR1 SGHVS and CDR2 FQNEAQ. The CDR3 bases are TGTGCCAGCAGCCCACAGACCACGTATAATTCACCCCTCCACTTT. This gives the protein CASSPQTTYNSPLHF. Drawing the rest from reference TRBV7-8 and TRBJ1-6, the complete variable domain is GAGVSQSPRYKVAKRGQDVALRCDPISGHVSLFWYQQALGQGPEFLTYFQNEAQLDKSGLPSDRFFAERPEGSVSTLKIQRTQQEDSAVYLCASSPQTTYNSPLHFGNGTRLTVT.

The V and J genes are TRBV5-4 and TRBJ2-5; D is uncertain. Germline V lookup: CDR1 SGHNT, CDR2 YYREEE (reference sequence). The CDR3 length is 11 residues. V lost 7 bases to trimming and J lost 2 bases, with 6 bases between them. DNA for the CDR3: TGTGCCAGCGGCCTGCAAGAGACCCAGTACTTC. It translates to CASGLQETQYF.